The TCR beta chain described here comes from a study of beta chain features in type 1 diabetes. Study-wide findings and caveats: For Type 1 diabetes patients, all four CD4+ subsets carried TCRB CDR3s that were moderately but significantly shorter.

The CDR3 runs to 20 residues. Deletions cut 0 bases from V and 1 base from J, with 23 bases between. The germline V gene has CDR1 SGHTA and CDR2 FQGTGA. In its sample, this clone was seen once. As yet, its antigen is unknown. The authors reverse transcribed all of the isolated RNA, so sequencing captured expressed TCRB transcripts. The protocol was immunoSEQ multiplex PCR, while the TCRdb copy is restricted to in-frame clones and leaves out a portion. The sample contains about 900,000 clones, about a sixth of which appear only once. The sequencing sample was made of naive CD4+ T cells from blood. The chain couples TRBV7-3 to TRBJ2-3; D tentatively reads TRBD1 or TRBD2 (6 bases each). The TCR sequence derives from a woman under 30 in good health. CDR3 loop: CASSLTAANFRGARTDTQYF. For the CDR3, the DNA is TGTGCCAGCAGCTTAACGGCGGCGAACTTTAGGGGGGCGCGCACAGATACGCAGTATTTT.